This T cell receptor beta chain was captured by sequencing in a study of PD-L1 blockade in urothelial cancer. For the study at large: Most patients, about 85% of the 29, were males with bladder-origin cancer.

For this clone: Its antigen is not known.

Sequenced by immunoSEQ multiplex PCR; TCRdb stores in-frame clones only, minus some. The sample lists around 100,000 clones, approximately 85% occurring once. This CDR3 is built from 17 residues. Germline V lookup: CDR1 SGHDN, CDR2 FVKESK. V dropped 4 bases and J dropped 0; count of bases not matched to a gene: 7. Broader study findings: A pretreatment blood TCR clonality that fell below the median predicted better progression-free and overall survival.

The rearrangement uses TRBV14 and TRBJ2-2, with 8 bases aligning to TRBD1. The clonotype comes from a man aged 50-59 years with urothelial cancer. The source was PBMCs, collected around atezolizumab (anti-PD-L1) treatment. In DNA form, the CDR3 reads TGTGCCAGCAGCCGAAGACTGACAGGGGCGAACACCGGGGAGCTGTTTTTT. As protein: CASSRRLTGANTGELFF.